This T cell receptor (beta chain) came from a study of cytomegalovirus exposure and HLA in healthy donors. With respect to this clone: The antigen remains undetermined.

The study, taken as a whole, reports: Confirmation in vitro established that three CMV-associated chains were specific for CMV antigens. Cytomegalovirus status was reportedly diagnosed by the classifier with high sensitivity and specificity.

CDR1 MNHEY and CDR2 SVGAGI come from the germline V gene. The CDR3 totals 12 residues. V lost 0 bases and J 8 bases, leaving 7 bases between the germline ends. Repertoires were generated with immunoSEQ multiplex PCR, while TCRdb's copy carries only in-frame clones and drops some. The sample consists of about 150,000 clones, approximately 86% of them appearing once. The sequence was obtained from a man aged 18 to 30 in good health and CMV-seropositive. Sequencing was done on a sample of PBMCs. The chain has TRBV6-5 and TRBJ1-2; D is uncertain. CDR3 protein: CASSYSEAGYTF. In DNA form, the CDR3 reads TGTGCCAGCAGTTACTCGGAGGCGGGCTACACCTTC.